The rows below give T cell receptor beta chains drawn from one sample of a study of patients and donors after allogeneic stem cell transplantation. TCRdb re-analysed the RT-PCR reads in MiXCR, keeping a single row per CDR3 protein. The sample lists about 960,000 distinct CDR3 sequences; around 17% were seen once. Sequencing was done on a sample of blood, either unsorted or a sorted T cell fraction (not recorded which). These receptors all stem from a human donor who was either an allogeneic HSCT recipient or a stem cell or donor lymphocyte infusion donor (not recorded which). It is not recorded whose cells these are; they may come from a transplant donor. The CDR3 runs from the conserved cysteine through the conserved F or W. Each record gives: clone size, V gene, J gene, D gene, CDR3 DNA, CDR3 protein. The D gene is left open where the match is weak. Rows may omit the clone size; those that give it use once, few, many or a size class.

size: few; V: TRBV3-1; J: TRBJ2-1; D: TRBD2; DNA: TGTGCCAGCAGCCAAGGGGCGGGAGGGCCTTGGAATGAGCAGTTCTTC; CDR3: CASSQGAGGPWNEQFF
size: NA; V: TRBV15; J: TRBJ1-5; D: NA; DNA: TGTGCCACCAGCAGAGAAGGGGGGAACAATCAGCCCCAGCATTTT; CDR3: CATSREGGNNQPQHF
size: few; V: TRBV7-2; J: TRBJ2-7; D: TRBD2; DNA: TGTGCCAGCAGCTCTCTAGCGGGGGGTTACGAGCAGTACTTC; CDR3: CASSSLAGGYEQYF
size: NA; V: TRBV5-1; J: TRBJ1-1; D: NA; DNA: TGCGCCAGCAGCTTGGCGGGACGGCCGAACACTGAAGCTTTCTTT; CDR3: CASSLAGRPNTEAFF
size: NA; V: TRBV6-2/TRBV6-3; J: TRBJ2-1; D: NA; DNA: TGTGCCAGCAGTTATGCCGTGGCCAGCTCCTACAATGAGCAGTTCTTC; CDR3: CASSYAVASSYNEQFF
size: NA; V: TRBV4-1; J: TRBJ1-1; D: NA; DNA: TGCGCCAGCAGCCAAGATATTCAGGGTACCACTGAAGCTTTCTTT; CDR3: CASSQDIQGTTEAFF
size: few; V: TRBV3-1; J: TRBJ2-7; D: NA; DNA: TGTGCCAGCAGCCAAGCCCTCCCAGGCTACGAGCAGTACTTC; CDR3: CASSQALPGYEQYF
size: NA; V: TRBV7-3; J: TRBJ1-1; D: NA; DNA: TGTGCCAGCAGCTTAACGAGCGGATTAAACACTGAAGCTTTCTTT; CDR3: CASSLTSGLNTEAFF
size: few; V: TRBV5-1; J: TRBJ2-1; D: NA; DNA: TGCGCCAGCAGCTTCCCGGGGGGCGATGAGCAGTTCTTC; CDR3: CASSFPGGDEQFF
size: few; V: TRBV5-1; J: TRBJ1-1; D: NA; DNA: TGCGCCAGCAGCTTGGATCTCAGGCGGGCTTTCTTT; CDR3: CASSLDLRRAFF
size: NA; V: TRBV2; J: TRBJ1-2; D: NA; DNA: TGTGCCAGCAGCACAGGTAACCTTCGTTATGGCTACACCTTC; CDR3: CASSTGNLRYGYTF
size: once; V: TRBV10-3; J: TRBJ1-1; D: TRBD1; DNA: TGTGCCATCAGTCCGGACAGGGGCACTGAAGCTTTCTTT; CDR3: CAISPDRGTEAFF
size: NA; V: TRBV9; J: TRBJ2-5; D: NA; DNA: TGTGCCAGCAGCGTAGGGCGGGGCCAAGAGACCCAGTACTTC; CDR3: CASSVGRGQETQYF
size: NA; V: TRBV20-1; J: TRBJ1-1; D: NA; DNA: TGCAGTGCTAGGCGGGGGAGGAGGAACACTGAAGCTTTCTTT; CDR3: CSARRGRRNTEAFF
size: few; V: TRBV7-9; J: TRBJ2-2; D: NA; DNA: TGTGCCAGCAGGGCCGGGATTAAGGACATATCCGGGGAGCTGTTTTTT; CDR3: CASRAGIKDISGELFF
size: NA; V: TRBV30; J: TRBJ2-7; D: NA; DNA: TGTGCCTGGAGGGACTGGGGAGGAGGCGAGCAGTACTTC; CDR3: CAWRDWGGGEQYF
size: NA; V: TRBV20-1; J: TRBJ1-1; D: NA; DNA: TGCAGTGCTCCATCAGGGTCCCGCACTGAAGCTTTCTTT; CDR3: CSAPSGSRTEAFF
size: NA; V: TRBV20-1; J: TRBJ1-2; D: NA; DNA: TGCAGTGCTCGAGAGTGGCCAGCCTATGGCTACACCTTC; CDR3: CSAREWPAYGYTF
size: few; V: TRBV4-3; J: TRBJ1-1; D: NA; DNA: TGCGCCAGCAGCCAAGAGGTACACTCTAGATCGAACACTGAAGCTTTCTTT; CDR3: CASSQEVHSRSNTEAFF
size: few; V: TRBV12-3/TRBV12-4; J: TRBJ1-5; D: NA; DNA: TGTGCCAGCAGTTTATTTGGTCAGGGTAGCAATCAGCCCCAGCATTTT; CDR3: CASSLFGQGSNQPQHF
size: many; V: TRBV12-3/TRBV12-4; J: TRBJ2-5; D: NA; DNA: TGTGCCAGCAGTTTTGCAGGGGCCGGGGAGACCCAGTACTTC; CDR3: CASSFAGAGETQYF
size: NA; V: TRBV6-1; J: TRBJ2-1; D: TRBD2; DNA: TGTGCCAGCAGGTCCCGTCGGGCTAGCGGAAACAATGAGCAGTTCTTC; CDR3: CASRSRRASGNNEQFF
size: few; V: TRBV2; J: TRBJ2-3; D: NA; DNA: TGTGCCAGCAGTGGCGAGATAGTCCCAGATACGCAGTATTTT; CDR3: CASSGEIVPDTQYF
size: few; V: TRBV5-6; J: TRBJ2-2; D: NA; DNA: TGTGCCAGCAGCTTGCGTCGCTCCTCAGCAGGGATCACCGGGGAGCTGTTTTTT; CDR3: CASSLRRSSAGITGELFF
size: few; V: TRBV20-1; J: TRBJ2-1; D: NA; DNA: TGCAGTGCTAGTATGAGCTCCTACAATGAGCAGTTCTTC; CDR3: CSASMSSYNEQFF
size: NA; V: TRBV20-1; J: TRBJ2-3; D: TRBD2; DNA: TGCAGTGCTAGTTACGTGCGAGCGGGGGGATTAGATACGCAGTATTTT; CDR3: CSASYVRAGGLDTQYF
size: NA; V: TRBV6-2/TRBV6-3; J: TRBJ2-4; D: NA; DNA: TGTGCCAGCAGTTTCCTACAGGGCTCGTCAGTCTTC; CDR3: CASSFLQGSSVF
size: NA; V: TRBV15; J: TRBJ2-7; D: NA; DNA: TGTGCCACCAGCAGAGATAGGAGACAATGGCTTTACGAGCAGTACTTC; CDR3: CATSRDRRQWLYEQYF
size: few; V: TRBV29-1; J: TRBJ2-4; D: NA; DNA: TGCAGCGCAGGGGACGGCAAAAACATTCAGTACTTC; CDR3: CSAGDGKNIQYF
size: NA; V: TRBV6-1; J: TRBJ1-4; D: NA; DNA: TGTGCCAGCAGCCCCAGACGGACAAAAAATGAAAAACTGTTTTTT; CDR3: CASSPRRTKNEKLFF
size: NA; V: TRBV5-1; J: TRBJ2-1; D: TRBD2; DNA: TGCGCCAGCAGCTTGGTCGTGACTAGCGGGAGCAATGAGCAGTTCTTC; CDR3: CASSLVVTSGSNEQFF
size: NA; V: TRBV20-1; J: TRBJ2-2; D: NA; DNA: TGCAGTGCTGAGGTTGCTGGAACCACCGGGGAGCTGTTTTTT; CDR3: CSAEVAGTTGELFF
size: many; V: TRBV14; J: TRBJ2-7; D: NA; DNA: TGTGCCAGCAGCCAACAGGGCGAGCAGTACTTC; CDR3: CASSQQGEQYF
size: NA; V: TRBV20-1; J: TRBJ1-2; D: TRBD1; DNA: TGCAGTGCTCCGCCCCCGGGACAGGATAACTATGGCTACACCTTC; CDR3: CSAPPPGQDNYGYTF
size: few; V: TRBV12-3/TRBV12-4; J: TRBJ1-1; D: NA; DNA: TGTGCCAGCAGTTCGGAGAGTTGGAACACTGAAGCTTTCTTT; CDR3: CASSSESWNTEAFF
size: NA; V: TRBV5-1; J: TRBJ2-7; D: NA; DNA: TGCGCCAGCAGCTTGGAGGGCCCATGGTACGAGCAGTACTTC; CDR3: CASSLEGPWYEQYF
size: NA; V: TRBV9; J: TRBJ1-1; D: NA; DNA: TGTGCCAGCAGCGTAGGGACCACAGGGATGGACACTGAAGCTTTCTTT; CDR3: CASSVGTTGMDTEAFF
size: NA; V: TRBV11-2; J: TRBJ2-3; D: TRBD2; DNA: TGTGCCAGCAGCTTAGGGGGGGGAGAGGGAGATACGCAGTATTTT; CDR3: CASSLGGGEGDTQYF
size: NA; V: TRBV5-1; J: TRBJ2-7; D: TRBD2; DNA: TGCGCCAGCAGCTTGGCCCCGGGACTAGCGGGCCTCGGAGCCTACGAGCAGTACTTC; CDR3: CASSLAPGLAGLGAYEQYF
size: NA; V: TRBV20-1; J: TRBJ2-5; D: NA; DNA: TGCAGTGCTAGCGGCCAAGAGACCCAGTACTTC; CDR3: CSASGQETQYF
size: NA; V: TRBV28; J: TRBJ2-7; D: TRBD2; DNA: TGTGCCAGCAGCCTGACTAGCGGGGGGGCGTCCTACGAGCAGTACTTC; CDR3: CASSLTSGGASYEQYF
size: many; V: TRBV12-3/TRBV12-4; J: TRBJ2-5; D: NA; DNA: TGTGCCAGCAGTCCTTTTACCCCCCCCCGAGAGACCCAGTACTTC; CDR3: CASSPFTPPRETQYF